These T cell receptor beta chains were read from a single sample in a study of cytomegalovirus exposure and HLA in healthy donors. Only in-frame clones appear in the TCRdb table, and some are missing; sequencing was by immunoSEQ multiplex PCR. The sample includes roughly 260,000 clones, around 90% of them seen just once. Sequencing was carried out using PBMCs. These receptors came from a woman aged 18-35 years in good health and CMV-seronegative. Each CDR3 is given with its conserved first and last residue. The order of the fields is clone size, J gene, V gene, D gene, CDR3 protein, CDR3 DNA. The D gene is left open where the match is weak. For some rows the clone size is stated as once, few or many, or as a class when expanded; others skip it.

size: NA; J: TRBJ1-3; V: TRBV27; D: NA; CDR3: CASSLTAGDGNTIYF; DNA: TGTGCCAGCAGTTTAACGGCAGGGGATGGAAACACCATATATTTT
size: NA; J: TRBJ2-5; V: TRBV5-1; D: TRBD1; CDR3: CASSATGVNQETQYF; DNA: TGCGCCAGCAGCGCGACAGGGGTAAACCAAGAGACCCAGTACTTC
size: NA; J: TRBJ2-2; V: TRBV27; D: TRBD2; CDR3: CASKKLSGGALNTGELFF; DNA: TGTGCCAGCAAAAAACTCAGCGGGGGGGCCCTAAACACCGGGGAGCTGTTTTTT
size: NA; J: TRBJ1-4; V: TRBV7-6; D: NA; CDR3: CASSLEVSGYNEKLFF; DNA: TGTGCCAGCAGCTTAGAGGTATCCGGGTATAATGAAAAACTGTTTTTT
size: once; J: TRBJ2-1; V: TRBV18; D: TRBD2; CDR3: CASSPGMGLAMNEQFF; DNA: TGTGCCAGCTCACCGGGAATGGGACTAGCGATGAATGAGCAGTTCTTC
size: once; J: TRBJ2-5; V: TRBV30; D: TRBD2; CDR3: CAWSFAGGLQETQYF; DNA: TGTGCCTGGAGTTTTGCGGGGGGGCTTCAAGAGACCCAGTACTTC
size: NA; J: TRBJ2-2; V: TRBV7-3; D: NA; CDR3: CASSGQANTGELFF; DNA: TGTGCCAGCAGCGGGCAGGCGAACACCGGGGAGCTGTTTTTT
size: NA; J: TRBJ1-1; V: TRBV13; D: NA; CDR3: CASSFRQSMNTEAFF; DNA: TGTGCCAGCAGCTTCCGACAGTCTATGAACACTGAAGCTTTCTTT
size: NA; J: TRBJ2-1; V: TRBV4-2; D: TRBD2; CDR3: CASSQRGGLNEQFF; DNA: TGTGCCAGCAGCCAGCGGGGGGGCCTAAATGAGCAGTTCTTC
size: NA; J: TRBJ2-1; V: TRBV30; D: TRBD2; CDR3: CAWSVGGGSYNEQFF; DNA: TGTGCCTGGAGTGTTGGCGGGGGTTCCTACAATGAGCAGTTCTTC
size: NA; J: TRBJ1-2; V: TRBV29-1; D: TRBD1; CDR3: CSVPGQGARGYTF; DNA: TGCAGCGTCCCGGGACAGGGGGCTCGGGGCTACACCTTC
size: NA; J: TRBJ1-1; V: TRBV5-1; D: NA; CDR3: CASSSVTLGDTEAFF; DNA: TGCGCCAGCAGCTCGGTGACGCTAGGGGACACTGAAGCTTTCTTT
size: NA; J: TRBJ1-4; V: TRBV7-9; D: TRBD1; CDR3: CASSSDRTTNEKLFF; DNA: TGTGCCAGCAGCTCGGACAGGACAACTAATGAAAAACTGTTTTTT
size: NA; J: TRBJ2-7; V: TRBV29-1; D: TRBD1; CDR3: CSVEDRTGVKYEQYF; DNA: TGCAGCGTTGAAGATAGGACAGGGGTGAAGTACGAGCAGTACTTC
size: NA; J: TRBJ2-7; V: TRBV5-5; D: TRBD2; CDR3: CASSIYPLAGANYEQYF; DNA: TGTGCCAGCAGCATCTACCCCCTAGCGGGGGCTAACTACGAGCAGTACTTC
size: once; J: TRBJ2-7; V: TRBV7-9; D: TRBD1; CDR3: CASSWDRGLSEQYF; DNA: TGTGCCAGCAGTTGGGACAGGGGATTGTCCGAGCAGTACTTC
size: NA; J: TRBJ1-5; V: TRBV25-1; D: NA; CDR3: CASRDSGINQPQHF; DNA: TGTGCCAGCAGGGATTCAGGGATCAATCAGCCCCAGCATTTT
size: NA; J: TRBJ2-2; V: TRBV28; D: NA; CDR3: CASSFPGNTGELFF; DNA: TGTGCCAGCAGTTTCCCCGGGAACACCGGGGAGCTGTTTTTT
size: NA; J: TRBJ1-5; V: TRBV27; D: TRBD1; CDR3: CASSLTGGGQPQHF; DNA: TGTGCCAGCAGTCTCACGGGAGGGGGCCAGCCCCAGCATTTT
size: NA; J: TRBJ2-7; V: TRBV10-3; D: NA; CDR3: CAISSTRSEQYF; DNA: TGTGCCATCAGTTCTACTAGGAGCGAGCAGTACTTC
size: NA; J: TRBJ1-1; V: TRBV4-3; D: NA; CDR3: CASSQDGPGTTEAFF; DNA: TGCGCCAGCAGCCAAGATGGTCCGGGTACGACTGAAGCTTTCTTT
size: NA; J: TRBJ2-6; V: TRBV27; D: NA; CDR3: CASSPPPGSGANVLTF; DNA: TGTGCCAGCAGTCCCCCGCCAGGGTCTGGGGCCAACGTCCTGACTTTC
size: NA; J: TRBJ2-2; V: TRBV5-1; D: NA; CDR3: CASSLWGENTGELFF; DNA: TGTGCCAGCAGCTTGTGGGGAGAGAACACCGGGGAGCTGTTTTTT
size: few; J: TRBJ1-1; V: TRBV13; D: TRBD1; CDR3: CASSTTGRNTEAFF; DNA: TGTGCCAGCAGCACGACAGGGAGGAACACTGAAGCTTTCTTT
size: NA; J: TRBJ1-1; V: TRBV4-1; D: NA; CDR3: CASSQDPGRDTEAFF; DNA: TGCGCCAGCAGCCAAGACCCAGGGAGGGACACTGAAGCTTTCTTT
size: NA; J: TRBJ2-5; V: TRBV1; D: NA; CDR3: CTSQGPKLRGVGTQYF; DNA: TGCACCAGCCAGGGCCCCAAATTGCGGGGGGTGGGAACCCAGTACTTC
size: NA; J: TRBJ1-5; V: TRBV6-6; D: TRBD1; CDR3: CASKYSTGGGQPQHF; DNA: TGTGCCAGCAAATACTCCACAGGGGGAGGTCAGCCCCAGCATTTT
size: few; J: TRBJ1-4; V: TRBV11-2; D: NA; CDR3: CASSLDRGQSYEKLFF; DNA: TGTGCCAGCAGCTTAGATCGTGGACAGTCCTATGAAAAACTGTTTTTT
size: NA; J: TRBJ2-4; V: TRBV30; D: NA; CDR3: CAWSVTGRDIQYF; DNA: TGTGCCTGGAGTGTAACAGGGAGGGACATTCAGTACTTC
size: NA; J: TRBJ1-5; V: TRBV19; D: TRBD1; CDR3: CASSSTGGGKQPQHF; DNA: TGTGCCAGTAGTAGTACAGGGGGCGGTAAACAGCCCCAGCATTTT
size: NA; J: TRBJ1-5; V: TRBV2; D: NA; CDR3: CASGPIKGPGNQPQHF; DNA: TGTGCCAGCGGCCCCATAAAGGGGCCGGGCAATCAGCCCCAGCATTTT
size: NA; J: TRBJ2-5; V: TRBV2; D: TRBD2; CDR3: CASSGTSGVAYIEETQYF; DNA: TGTGCCAGCAGCGGGACTAGCGGGGTCGCCTACATAGAAGAGACCCAGTACTTC
size: few; J: TRBJ1-6; V: TRBV9; D: NA; CDR3: CASSVGGDRMNSPLHF; DNA: TGTGCCAGCAGCGTAGGTGGAGACAGGATGAATTCACCCCTCCACTTT
size: once; J: TRBJ1-5; V: TRBV27; D: NA; CDR3: CASSPWTDGYSNQPQHF; DNA: TGTGCCAGCAGTCCCTGGACAGACGGCTATAGCAATCAGCCCCAGCATTTT
size: NA; J: TRBJ2-3; V: TRBV6-1; D: TRBD2; CDR3: CASAGGAKDTQYF; DNA: TGTGCCAGTGCGGGGGGGGCCAAAGATACGCAGTATTTT
size: NA; J: TRBJ1-3; V: TRBV7-2; D: NA; CDR3: CASSGTGTGNTIYF; DNA: TGTGCCAGCAGCGGAACAGGGACTGGAAACACCATATATTTT
size: once; J: TRBJ2-4; V: TRBV10-3; D: TRBD1; CDR3: CAISESTGTAKNIQYF; DNA: TGTGCCATCAGTGAGTCGACAGGGACGGCCAAAAACATTCAGTACTTC
size: NA; J: TRBJ2-5; V: TRBV5-1; D: TRBD2; CDR3: CASSPGLAAGGEETQYF; DNA: TGCGCCAGCAGCCCCGGATTGGCAGCGGGGGGTGAAGAGACCCAGTACTTC
size: NA; J: TRBJ2-7; V: TRBV18; D: TRBD2; CDR3: CASSPSSGTSSYEQYF; DNA: TGTGCCAGCTCACCATCCTCAGGGACTAGTTCGTACGAGCAGTACTTC
size: NA; J: TRBJ2-3; V: TRBV7-9; D: TRBD2; CDR3: CASSFSGASTDTQYF; DNA: TGTGCCAGCAGCTTCAGCGGGGCAAGCACAGATACGCAGTATTTT
size: once; J: TRBJ2-5; V: TRBV6-6; D: NA; CDR3: CASSFTSVETQYF; DNA: TGTGCCAGCAGTTTTACTAGTGTTGAGACCCAGTACTTC
size: few; J: TRBJ1-2; V: TRBV6-5; D: NA; CDR3: CASGLITSNGYTF; DNA: TGTGCCAGCGGGCTGATCACTTCCAATGGCTACACCTTC
size: NA; J: TRBJ2-3; V: TRBV7-9; D: TRBD2; CDR3: CASSYPTSGGANTQYF; DNA: TGTGCCAGCAGCTACCCCACTAGCGGGGGGGCAAATACGCAGTATTTT
size: NA; J: TRBJ1-2; V: TRBV6-6; D: NA; CDR3: CASSYSLTGSTYGYTF; DNA: TGTGCCAGCAGTTACTCGCTTACGGGATCGACCTATGGCTACACCTTC
size: NA; J: TRBJ2-5; V: TRBV25-1; D: TRBD2; CDR3: CASSESWLAGKETQYF; DNA: TGTGCCAGCAGTGAATCTTGGCTAGCGGGGAAAGAGACCCAGTACTTC
size: once; J: TRBJ2-5; V: TRBV27; D: TRBD2; CDR3: CASSPGTSGGETQYF; DNA: TGTGCCAGCAGTCCGGGGACTAGCGGGGGGGAGACCCAGTACTTC
size: NA; J: TRBJ1-2; V: TRBV6-1; D: NA; CDR3: CASSERGGNYGYTF; DNA: TGTGCCAGCAGTGAAAGGGGGGGTAACTATGGCTACACCTTC
size: NA; J: TRBJ2-7; V: TRBV5-1; D: TRBD1; CDR3: CASSWDSYYEQYF; DNA: TGCGCCAGCAGCTGGGACAGTTACTACGAGCAGTACTTC
size: NA; J: TRBJ2-6; V: TRBV7-9; D: TRBD1; CDR3: CASSRRDSSGANVLTF; DNA: TGTGCCAGCAGCAGAAGGGACAGCTCTGGGGCCAACGTCCTGACTTTC
size: NA; J: TRBJ1-2; V: TRBV9; D: TRBD1; CDR3: CASSVETLDRGWYGYTF; DNA: TGTGCCAGCAGCGTAGAGACCCTGGACAGGGGTTGGTATGGCTACACCTTC
size: NA; J: TRBJ2-2; V: TRBV4-1; D: NA; CDR3: CASSTTTRPGELFF; DNA: TGCGCCAGCAGCACCACGACTAGGCCCGGGGAGCTGTTTTTT
size: NA; J: TRBJ1-1; V: TRBV5-4; D: NA; CDR3: CASSLDIGQNTEAFF; DNA: TGTGCCAGCAGCTTGGATATCGGACAGAACACTGAAGCTTTCTTT
size: few; J: TRBJ1-6; V: TRBV6-5; D: TRBD1; CDR3: CASSSTPDRASPLHF; DNA: TGTGCCAGCAGCTCAACCCCGGACAGGGCTTCACCCCTCCACTTT
size: once; J: TRBJ1-1; V: TRBV19; D: NA; CDR3: CASSIARGEAFF; DNA: TGTGCCAGTAGTATAGCCCGCGGTGAAGCTTTCTTT